This T cell receptor beta chain emerged from a study of T cell repertoires in cytomegalovirus infection. The CDR3 is made up of 17 amino acids. Germline V lookup: CDR1 SGHTA, CDR2 FQGNSA. V shed 5 bases and J 4 bases; nucleotides not matched to a gene: 16. TCRdb used MiXCR to reprocess the reads, holding one entry per CDR3 protein. The sample includes approximately 1,000,000 distinct CDR3 sequences, approximately 31% seen only once; the top ten take roughly 13%. This clonotype was observed many times. Antigen: not known. This sequence was found in a human donor in good health (CMV status not recorded). Some clones in this sample may be carry-over from other donors' samples. The source was cultured CD8+ T cells from PBMCs, collected from culture after CMV antigen stimulation. The gene calls are TRBV7-2 and TRBJ2-5, with TRBD1 identical over 7 bases. CDR3 DNA sequence: TGTGCCAGCAGCAGTCCACAGGGGTCGAGCCCTTTAGAGACCCAGTACTTC. Translation: CASSSPQGSSPLETQYF.